The clone carrying this T cell receptor beta chain has a handful of counts. Its antigen is still unknown. This record belongs to a study of CD8 T cells in ankylosing spondylitis. Germline V gives CDR1 GTSNPN, CDR2 SVGIG (reference sequence). The CDR3 runs to 12 residues. V lost 1 base and J lost 7, with 9 bases in between. Quantitative 5'-RACE with molecular barcodes produced the TCR beta libraries. One entry per CDR3 protein results from TCRdb running MiXCR on the 5' RACE reads. In the table there are 30,000 to 35,000 distinct CDR3 sequences, about 30% of which are singletons. Study conclusions and caveats: One TCR beta motif, made up of eight highly homologous variants, appeared characteristic of ankylosing spondylitis blood. Before this, some motif variants had been reported in reactive arthritis synovial fluid and blood.

The rearrangement uses TRBV30 and TRBJ2-3; D might be TRBD2 (5 bases). The specimen sequenced was synovial fluid, either unsorted or a sorted T cell fraction (not recorded which). The clonotype was recovered from a male donor with ankylosing spondylitis. The CDR3 loop is CAWSGERNTQYF. The CDR3 DNA is TGTGCCTGGAGTGGGGAGAGAAATACGCAGTATTTT.